Presented here are 26 T cell receptor beta chains from one specimen sequenced in a study of T cells in Graves' hyperthyroidism and ophthalmopathy. Researchers amplified the TCR beta CDR3 regions from RNA transcripts. Researchers ran a first-round RT-PCR on the TCR CDR3 using the HTBI primer set. TCRdb re-called the multiplex PCR reads through MiXCR, storing one row per CDR3 protein. The data show about 760,000 distinct CDR3 sequences, with 35% seen just once and around 30% held by the top ten. Material for sequencing was blood. Receptors originate from a middle-aged woman with Graves' hyperthyroidism.

The chain has TRBV5-5 and TRBJ1-1, with no clear D. V shed 4 bases and J shed 4 bases, with 17 bases lying between them. The germline V gene encodes CDR1 SGHKS and CDR2 YYEKEE (reference sequence). This CDR3 spans 15 amino acids. The CDR3 bases are TGTGCCAGCAGCGACCAAAGGACGGCGGGCACTGAAGCTTTCTTT. Encoded protein: CASSDQRTAGTEAFF.

This clonotype was seen repeatedly, ten times or more. The chain combines TRBV10-2 with TRBJ2-6; 7 bases map to TRBD2. The CDR3 is 14 amino acids. V shed 6 bases, J shed 3 bases, and the junction held 2 bases outside the gene matches. Germline V gene lookup returns CDR1 WSHSY and CDR2 SAAADI. CDR3 in DNA: TGCGCCAGCAGGGGGGGGGATGGGGCCAACGTCCTGACTTTC. Encoded protein: CASRGGDGANVLTF.

The chain combines TRBV29-1 with TRBJ2-5; TRBD2 aligns across 10 bases. The germline CDR1 and CDR2 sequences are SQVTM and ANQGSEA. Trimming took 5 bases from V and 3 from J; bases not matched to a gene: 6. CDR3 length: 14 amino acids. CDR3 sequence: CSVSTLAGEETQYF. The DNA for the CDR3 is TGCAGCGTTTCGACCCTAGCGGGGGAAGAGACCCAGTACTTC.

This clonotype was detected a few times. The junction differs from germline at one of its ends, possibly a read error. The chain has TRBV10-3 and TRBJ2-2, with a possible D match to TRBD2 (6 bases). The CDR3 loop spans 17 amino acids. Germline loops: CDR1 ENHRY, CDR2 SYGVKD. The CDR3 nucleotides read TGTGCCAGCAGTTCGGGAGTACCCTCGAAGAACACCGGGGAGCTGTTTTTT. This encodes CASSSGVPSKNTGELFF.

This clonotype was observed a few times. Compared with germline, one end of the junction differs, possibly owing to a read error. The V and J genes are TRBV7-8 and TRBJ1-1; TRBD1 is a possible D gene (5 bases). CDR1 SGHVS and CDR2 FQNEAQ come from the germline V gene. This CDR3 contains 15 residues. The CDR3 is CASSQDQGEDTEAFF. CDR3 bases: TGCGCCAGCAGCCAAGATCAGGGAGAAGACACTGAAGCTTTCTTT.

This clonotype has ten or more counts. The chain carries TRBV7-3 and TRBJ1-5; maybe TRBD1 (5 bases). Germline CDR1 SGHTA, CDR2 FQGTGA. The CDR3 runs to 14 residues. The CDR3 DNA reads as TGTGTCCGCACCGGGACGGAACTCAATCAGCCCCAGCATTTT. Its protein product is CVRTGTELNQPQHF.

The gene calls are TRBV5-1 and TRBJ1-1, with D hard to call. The germline gives CDR1 SGHRS, CDR2 YFSETQ. The CDR3 is made up of 15 amino acids. V was pared by 0 bases and J by 3 bases, with 12 bases between. CDR3 sequence: CASSLASQYYTEAFF. The CDR3 coding sequence is TGCGCCAGCAGCTTGGCCAGTCAATATTACACTGAAGCTTTCTTT.

On this clonotype itself: The junction shows a germline mismatch at one end, possibly a read error. V and J are TRBV10-3 and TRBJ1-1; D is ambiguous. CDR3 length: 12 residues. Germline V gives CDR1 ENHRY, CDR2 SYGVKD. The CDR3 loop is CAISGLNAEAFF. CDR3 nucleotides: TGTGCCATCAGTGGGTTGAACGCTGAAGCTTTCTTT.

This clonotype was recorded many times. J is TRBJ2-7 and V is TRBV7-2, with D tentatively TRBD1 (6 bases). The CDR3 is made up of 14 amino acids. Per the germline V gene, CDR1 is SGHTA and CDR2 is FQGNSA. V was clipped by 5 bases and J by 2 bases, with 13 bases between them. The CDR3 region has the DNA TGTGCCAGCAGCCACAGGGTATTGACCTACGAGCAGTACTTC. Translation: CASSHRVLTYEQYF.

The J gene is TRBJ1-1, the V gene TRBV13; D is unresolved. Deletions cut 3 bases from V and 6 bases from J, with 5 bases between. CDR3 length equals 11 residues. CDR1 is PRHDT and CDR2 is FYEKMQ in the germline V gene (reference sequence). CDR3 coding DNA: TGTGCCAGCAGCTTCTCGCCTGAAGCTTTCTTT. Its translation is CASSFSPEAFF.

The chain couples TRBV10-1 to TRBJ2-7; TRBD2 agrees at 9 bases. This CDR3 has 16 amino acids. The V gene end was trimmed by 8 bases and the J gene end by 4 bases; junction bases not matched to a gene: 15. Germline CDR1 WNHNN, CDR2 SYGVQD (reference sequence). The CDR3 region has the DNA TGCGCCAGCGGGGACCTAGCGGGACAGCCCTTTTACGAGCAGTACTTC. Amino acid sequence: CASGDLAGQPFYEQYF.

In this sample, this clonotype turned up many times. V usage is TRBV12-3 or TRBV12-4 and J usage is TRBJ1-5, with a possible D match to TRBD1 (6 bases). This CDR3 spans 14 amino acids. Trimming pared 5 bases from V and 4 bases from J, leaving 12 bases between. The CDR3, as DNA: TGTGCCAGCAGTGCAGGGACACGTAATCAGCCCCAGCATTTT. Protein: CASSAGTRNQPQHF.

This chain joins TRBV7-3 and TRBJ2-1; TRBD2 agrees at 8 bases. The CDR3 covers 15 residues. Per germline, CDR1 SGHTA and CDR2 FQGTGA. The ends lost 2 bases at V and 6 bases at J; junction bases unmatched: 6. The CDR3 here is CASSLSAGGINEQFF. For the CDR3, the DNA is TGTGCCAGCAGCTTATCGGCGGGGGGAATCAATGAGCAGTTCTTC. The full variable domain, completed using reference TRBV7-3 and TRBJ2-1, is GAGVSQTPSNKVTEKGKYVELRCDPISGHTALYWYRQSLGQGPEFLIYFQGTGAADDSGLPNDRFFAVRPEGSVSTLKIQRTERGDSAVYLCASSLSAGGINEQFFGPGTRLTVL.

V and J are TRBV7-2 and TRBJ1-4, with TRBD1 matching over 12 bases. Germline CDR1 reads SGHTA; CDR2 reads FQGNSA. The CDR3 loop spans 18 amino acids. V shed 0 bases, J shed 6 bases, and the junction held 8 bases outside the gene matches. The CDR3 protein is CASSLAGQGARYHEKLFF. The CDR3 nucleotides are TGTGCCAGCAGCTTAGCGGGACAGGGGGCGCGGTACCATGAAAAACTGTTTTTT.

The sample holds many counts of this clonotype. V is TRBV19 and J is TRBJ1-5; D gene unclear. The CDR3 is 14 amino acids. Trimming pared 6 bases from V and 7 bases from J, leaving 16 bases between. The V gene's germline CDR1 is LNHDA and CDR2 SQIVND (reference sequence). The CDR3 coding sequence is TGTGCCAGTAGCGTTAAGGGATCGGGGCAGCCCCAGCATTTT. Protein sequence: CASSVKGSGQPQHF.

The chain's CDR3 is CASSLDGQSTEAFF. The CDR3 nucleotides are TGTGCCAGCAGCTTAGACGGACAGAGCACTGAAGCTTTCTTT. The V call is TRBV7-2, the J call TRBJ1-1, with D tentatively TRBD1 (6 bases). CDR3 size: 14 residues. The ends were cut back, 1 base at V and 4 bases at J, with 10 bases in the middle. The germline gives CDR1 SGHTA, CDR2 FQGNSA.

This clonotype came up many times. The genes are TRBV11-3 and TRBJ1-2; D might be TRBD1 (6 bases). The ends were cut back, 5 bases at V and 4 bases at J, with 14 bases in the middle. Germline CDR1 reads SGHNT; CDR2 reads YENEEA. The length of the CDR3 is 14 residues. The CDR3 reads CASSHGGRGYGYTF. In DNA form, the CDR3 reads TGTGCCAGCAGCCACGGGGGGCGCGGCTATGGCTACACCTTC.

The CDR3 loop reads CASRPRDRGYEQYF. The CDR3 DNA sequence: TGTGCCAGCAGACCTCGGGACAGGGGCTACGAGCAGTACTTC. The chain is built from TRBV12-3 or TRBV12-4 and TRBJ2-7; TRBD1 matches 10 bases. CDR3 length: 14 residues. J was trimmed by 3 bases and V by 6 bases; bases with no gene match: 5.

This clonotype has a handful of counts. This chain uses TRBV6-5 with TRBJ1-1, with a tentative D call TRBD1 (6 bases). The CDR3 is 15 amino acids. The V gene's germline CDR1 is MNHEY and CDR2 SVGAGI. V was trimmed by 6 bases and J by 1 base, leaving 15 bases between them. The CDR3 spells CASRLLGGPNTEAFF. In DNA form, the CDR3 reads TGTGCCAGCAGACTACTGGGGGGCCCGAACACTGAAGCTTTCTTT.

The chain has TRBV20-1 and TRBJ2-5, with D possibly TRBD2 on 6 matching bases. Deletions cut 5 bases from V and 5 bases from J, with 18 bases between. Germline CDR1 is DFQATT and CDR2 is SNEGSKA (reference sequence). The length of the CDR3 is 14 residues. CDR3 sequence: CSAEELAGRETQYF. CDR3 nucleotide sequence: TGCAGTGCTGAAGAGTTGGCGGGGAGGGAGACCCAGTACTTC.

In this sample, this clonotype turned up many times. The V call is TRBV10-3, the J call TRBJ1-2, with D hard to call. V was clipped by 0 bases and J by 8 bases, with 16 bases between them. Germline-derived CDR1 and CDR2 are ENHRY and SYGVKD. This CDR3 comprises 15 residues. CDR3 sequence: CAISESRGLVEGYTF. CDR3 DNA: TGTGCCATCAGTGAGTCCCGTGGGCTCGTCGAGGGCTACACCTTC.

In regard to this clonotype: Given a much more abundant clone one base away, this may be a read error. The chain has TRBV7-6 and TRBJ1-3; D ambiguous. Germline-derived CDR1 and CDR2 are SGHVS and FNYEAQ. This CDR3 has 12 amino acids. The CDR3 coding sequence is TGCGCCAGCAGCCAAGAAGGAAACACCGTATATTTT. It yields the protein CASSQEGNTVYF.

This clonotype turned up a few times. The chain employs TRBV12-3 or TRBV12-4 and TRBJ1-2; TRBD1 matches at 7 bases. The junction had 4 bases not matched to a gene; V was cut back by 7 bases and J by 2 bases. There are 13 residues in the CDR3. CDR3 sequence reads: CASTTGQNYGYTF. CDR3 bases: TGTGCCAGCACCACGGGACAGAACTATGGCTACACCTTC.

This clonotype was found once. The junction does not match germline at one end; this may be a read error. This chain uses TRBV11-2 with TRBJ1-1; a weak D match, TRBD1 (6 bases). This CDR3 comprises 14 residues. CDR1 SGHAT and CDR2 FQNNGV come from the germline V gene. The CDR3 loop reads CASSQGGGGGMASF. CDR3 sequence (DNA): TGTGCCAGCAGCCAAGGAGGGGGTGGCGGGATGGCTTCCTTT. Full variable domain (remainder filled in from reference TRBV11-2 and TRBJ1-1): EAGVAQSPRYKIIEKRQSVAFWCNPISGHATLYWYQQILGQGPKLLIQFQNNGVVDDSQLPKDRFSAERLKGVDSTLKIQPAKLEDSAVYLCASSQGGGGGMASFGQGTRLTVV.

The chain joins TRBV10-3 to TRBJ1-2; D remains ambiguous. V was clipped by 4 bases and J by 4 bases, with 10 bases between them. This CDR3 contains 13 residues. The germline CDR1 and CDR2 sequences are ENHRY and SYGVKD. CDR3 nucleotide sequence: TGTGCCATCAGTGCACTAGGGAGCTATGGCTACACCTTC. Encoded protein: CAISALGSYGYTF.

The sample holds many counts of this clonotype. The CDR3 protein is CASSIGQGGYTF. CDR3 nucleotide sequence: TGTGCCAGCAGCATCGGACAGGGAGGCTACACCTTC. The rearrangement uses TRBV11-2 and TRBJ1-2, with 8 bases that match TRBD1. With 5 bases clipped from V and 8 bases from J, the junction kept 4 bases outside the gene matches. The CDR3 has 12 residues. The germline gives CDR1 SGHAT, CDR2 FQNNGV. Together with reference TRBV11-2 and TRBJ1-2, the CDR3 gives the full variable domain: EAGVAQSPRYKIIEKRQSVAFWCNPISGHATLYWYQQILGQGPKLLIQFQNNGVVDDSQLPKDRFSAERLKGVDSTLKIQPAKLEDSAVYLCASSIGQGGYTFGSGTRLTVV.